The 11 T cell receptor beta chains listed next were all sequenced from one sample in a study of blood T cell repertoires in COVID-19. The table came from immunoSEQ multiplex PCR; TCRdb's copy has only in-frame clones and leaves some out. The sample holds approximately 210,000 clones, 80% to 90% seen once. Sequenced sample: peripheral blood. Receptor source: a woman in her forties or fifties with active or convalescent COVID-19.

Here the CDR3 reads CASSQDLLGPQHF. CDR3 in DNA: TGTGCCAGCTCCCAAGACCTCCTAGGGCCCCAGCATTTT. V is TRBV18 and J is TRBJ1-5; no clear D gene. Trimming took off 6 bases at V and 9 bases at J, with 15 bases between the two ends. The CDR3 is made up of 13 amino acids. In germline, CDR1 is KGHSH, CDR2 LQKENI.

This clone was seen a single time. The rearrangement uses TRBV5-1 and TRBJ2-6; TRBD2 might be the D (5 bases). This CDR3 comprises 15 residues. V lost 1 base and J 3 bases, leaving 8 bases between the germline ends. Germline V gives CDR1 SGHRS, CDR2 YFSETQ. The CDR3 nucleotides are TGCGCCAGCAGCTTGCGGGGAAGTGGGGCCAACGTCCTGACTTTC. Translating gives CASSLRGSGANVLTF.

J is TRBJ1-2 and V is TRBV5-1, with 7 bases matching TRBD1. The V segment lost 4 bases and the J segment 0 bases; nucleotides outside the gene matches: 9. CDR3 length: 16 residues. CDR1 is SGHRS, CDR2 YFSETQ, per germline. CDR3 in DNA: TGCGCCAGCAGCGGACAGGTCAAACCCGCTAACTATGGCTACACCTTC. It translates to CASSGQVKPANYGYTF.

The chain combines TRBV6-5 with TRBJ1-6, with D possibly matching TRBD1 (5 bases). This CDR3 contains 15 residues. Germline CDR1 and CDR2: MNHEY and SVGAGI. Trimming took off 2 bases at V and 7 bases at J, with 12 bases between the two ends. CDR3: CASSYEAGLNSPLHF. DNA of the CDR3: TGTGCCAGCAGTTACGAGGCAGGGCTAAATTCACCCCTCCACTTT.

The chain combines TRBV28 with TRBJ2-1; tentatively, D is TRBD1 (6 bases). V lost 6 bases and J lost 8, with 20 bases in between. Germline CDR1 reads MDHEN; CDR2 reads SYDVKM. This CDR3 has 15 residues. CDR3 sequence (DNA): TGTGCCAGCAGCTCCGGGACAACGGCAGGCGATGAGCAGTTCTTC. It encodes CASSSGTTAGDEQFF.

The chain couples TRBV11-2 to TRBJ1-1, with no clear D. Trimming cost V 1 base and J 0 bases, with 6 bases left between them. Germline CDR1 SGHAT, CDR2 FQNNGV. This CDR3 has 14 residues. The CDR3 loop reads CASSLVLMNTEAFF. In nucleotides, the CDR3 is TGTGCCAGCAGCTTAGTACTGATGAACACTGAAGCTTTCTTT.

This clone occurred once. The genes are TRBV21-1 and TRBJ2-2; the table's D gene call, TRBD1, was not cross checked with the DNA. TRBV21-1 is a recognized pseudogene. CDR3 length: 15 amino acids. The CDR3 sequence: CASSGEGDNTGELFF. In nucleotides, the CDR3 is TGTGCCAGCAGCGGAGAGGGGGATAACACCGGGGAGCTGTTTTTT.

This clone was picked up one time. The chain has TRBV28 and TRBJ1-3; tentatively, D is TRBD1 (6 bases). Trimming removed 4 bases at V and 3 bases at J, with 13 bases between. In germline, CDR1 is MDHEN, CDR2 SYDVKM. The CDR3 runs to 15 residues. Here the CDR3 reads CASSYSGTRGNTIYF. CDR3 DNA: TGTGCCAGCAGTTACTCCGGGACACGTGGAAACACCATATATTTT.

The chain is built from TRBV6-4 and TRBJ1-5, with unresolved D. The CDR3 loop spans 14 amino acids. V was cut by 4 bases and J by 8 bases, with 15 bases left in between. In germline, CDR1 is MRHNA, CDR2 SNTAGT. The CDR3 here is CASSGQGGGEPQHF. CDR3 coding DNA: TGTGCCAGCAGTGGTCAAGGCGGTGGTGAGCCCCAGCATTTT.

J is TRBJ2-7 and V is TRBV4-2; D possibly corresponds to TRBD2 (5 bases). The ends were cut back, 1 base at V and 7 bases at J, with 20 bases in the middle. Germline values: CDR1 LGHNA, CDR2 YNFKEQ. There are 16 residues in the CDR3. CDR3 amino acids: CASSQVGERTLVEQYF. The CDR3 DNA reads TGTGCCAGCAGCCAAGTAGGTGAGCGGACGCTTGTAGAGCAGTACTTC.

The chain employs TRBV6-5 and TRBJ2-2, with D possibly TRBD1 on 6 matching bases. Germline CDR1 and CDR2: MNHEY and SVGAGI. The CDR3 runs to 15 residues. V was clipped by 6 bases and J by 4 bases, with 15 bases between them. CDR3 bases: TGTGCCAGCAGCCCAGGGGCTCGCGTCACCGGGGAGCTGTTTTTT. This codes for CASSPGARVTGELFF.